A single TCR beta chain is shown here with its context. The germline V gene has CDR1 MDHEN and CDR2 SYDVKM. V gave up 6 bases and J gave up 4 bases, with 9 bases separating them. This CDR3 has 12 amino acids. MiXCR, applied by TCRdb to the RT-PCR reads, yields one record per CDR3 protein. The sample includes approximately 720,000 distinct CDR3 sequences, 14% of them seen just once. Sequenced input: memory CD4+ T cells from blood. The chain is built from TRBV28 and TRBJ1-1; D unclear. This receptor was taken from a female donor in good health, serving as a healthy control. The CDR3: CASRPGPTEAFF. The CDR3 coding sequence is TGTGCCAGCAGGCCCGGACCCACTGAAGCTTTCTTT.